The 3 T cell receptor beta chains given below trace back to one sample, sequenced in a study of CD8 T cells in Susac syndrome. After extraction with the RNeasy kit, roughly 0.5 to 1 ug of the RNA was reverse transcribed using random hexamers. TCRdb fed the immunoSEQ multiplex PCR reads into MiXCR, producing one record per CDR3 protein. The table shows around 280,000 distinct CDR3 sequences, with 70% to 90% occurring only once. What was sequenced was CD8+ T cells from PBMCs. The receptors derive from a human donor with multiple sclerosis.

The gene calls are TRBV27 and TRBJ1-4; D unclear. The ends were cut back, 2 bases at V and 3 bases at J, with 7 bases in the middle. The CDR3 spans 14 residues. The germline gives CDR1 MNHEY, CDR2 SMNVEV (reference sequence). CDR3 DNA sequence: TGTGCCAGCAGTTTAAAAGAGGCTAATGAAAAACTGTTTTTT. Translation: CASSLKEANEKLFF.

This clonotype was seen more than once but under ten times. The chain recombines TRBV6-1 with TRBJ1-2, with D perhaps matching TRBD1 (5 bases). This CDR3 comprises 12 residues. V was cut by 11 bases and J by 6 bases, with 16 bases left in between. Germline V gene sequence: CDR1 MNHNS, CDR2 SASEGT. CDR3 amino acids: CAGTRGVDGYTF. CDR3 coding DNA: TGTGCCGGTACACGAGGGGTGGATGGCTACACCTTC.

V and J are TRBV7-8 and TRBJ1-5; D is perhaps TRBD1 (5 bases). CDR3 size: 15 residues. Trimming removed 5 bases at V and 6 bases at J, with 17 bases between. In germline, CDR1 is SGHVS, CDR2 FQNEAQ. The CDR3: CASSKHGREGQPQHF. CDR3 DNA sequence: TGTGCCAGCAGCAAACACGGCAGGGAAGGTCAGCCCCAGCATTTT.